This TCR beta chain was profiled in a study of regulatory T cells in long-lasting Graves disease (dated by TCRdb to about 2021). Describing the broader study: Persistent Graves' disease was defined as antithyroid drug treatment for over 5 years with persistently positive TSH receptor autoantibodies. Persistent Graves' disease patients were compared with newly diagnosed Graves' disease patients by peripheral blood TCR sequencing and RNA sequencing. The study was registered as a clinical trial and conducted in China. TCR sequencing covered some 13 persistent and approximately 20 newly diagnosed Graves' disease patients, around 35 samples in total. In the clinical cohort, patients with persistent Graves' disease had used antithyroid drugs for an average of around 9.3 years. The investigation overall reported the following: Persistent patients shared more public clonotypes among themselves (more than 2,500) than newly diagnosed patients did (approximately 870). Peripheral blood alone was examined, since thyroid tissue, which constituted the primary lesion, could not be accessed. Sequencing and analysis were limited to the TCR beta chain. The small sample size was acknowledged by the authors as a limitation that may reduce accuracy. Compared with newly diagnosed patients, persistent Graves' disease patients had lower TCR Shannon entropy and fewer highly expanded clones, which suggests clonal expansion.

What the time point label conveys for this sample: persistent/refractory GD, antithyroid drugs over 5 years with positive TRAb. For both TCR sequencing and RNA sequencing, RNA was extracted from PBMCs in TRIzol. Graves' disease was diagnosed according to American Thyroid Association guidelines. Patients for the study were recruited at an endocrinology department in Xi'an, China. Each patient gave approximately 9 milliliters of peripheral blood, collected in an EDTA anticoagulant tube. Ficoll Paque Plus density gradient separation was used to isolate PBMCs, and no further T cell sorting was done. An Agilent 2100 Bioanalyzer and agarose gel were used to assess RNA quality, and a NanoDrop 2000 was used to measure RNA concentration. This clonotype was seen ten or more times. Its antigen is unknown. No base quality values were provided; no much bigger clone lies one nucleotide off. The library was made by multiplex PCR. Sequencing was carried out with an Illumina HiSeq 4000. TCR beta libraries were built with iRepertoire HTBI primers and Arm-PCR amplification of CDR3 regions. Gel purification was performed on PCR products prior to sequencing. Turning to the authors' computational methods: A total of some 65 TRBV and some 15 TRBJ segments were identified across samples and were used for gene usage analysis of CDR3 amino acid clonotypes. COPE and FqMerger were used to merge the filtered high-quality paired reads into contigs. Contigs were aligned with BLAST to IMGT TRBV, TRBD and TRBJ reference genes, and CDR3 was defined per IMGT. Clonotypes above 0.1% frequency were classified as highly expanded clones. Shannon entropy was used to measure repertoire diversity, and the Gini coefficient was used to measure V-J evenness. A clonotype was considered public if more than one individual shared it. In-frame beta chains were kept once TCRdb had trimmed the public reads at Q25 with fastp and called clones with MiXCR. Rows with a matching CDR3 protein are joined into one entry that keeps the most common DNA and genes. These V and J calls originate from TCRdb's pipeline instead of the authors' own analysis. This sample is represented by approximately 500,000 distinct CDR3 sequences; about a fifth of them were singletons. Together, the top ten hold 7% to 9% of the sample.

This TCR was recovered from a female donor with Graves disease. Material: peripheral blood mononuclear cells (PBMCs), obtained when the disease was refractory, from a patient treated with antithyroid drugs.

The CDR3 sequence is CASSRLGQGAVETQYF. The bases are TGTGCCAGCAGCCGCCTTGGACAGGGGGCTGTGGAGACCCAGTACTTC. The chain links TRBV7-9 with TRBJ2-5, and TRBD1 aligns with 11 junction nucleotides. Here V drops 5 bases and J drops 5 bases, and the junction holds 10 bases not matched to any gene. From the germline V gene (reference sequence), CDR1 is SEHNR and CDR2 is FQNEAQ. Including the terminal cysteine and phenylalanine, the CDR3 comprises 16 residues. Of all the DNA, just the CDR3 is kept, 48 bases in frame from base 1.